This TCR beta chain was found in a study of blood T cell repertoires in COVID-19. Study-wide context: Italy, Spain and the United States were the sources of the convalescent and acute COVID-19 samples. Sources were T cells, B-cell-depleted T cells, or PBMCs; the material itself was cDNA or gDNA.

The CDR3 loop spans 11 amino acids. V lost 6 bases and J lost 5, with 4 bases in between. CDR1 LNHDA and CDR2 SQIVND come from the germline V gene (reference sequence). Methods used by the authors: Nucleated cell counts were estimated from reference gene primer amplification. Sequencing was performed with immunoSEQ multiplex PCR; in TCRdb, only in-frame clones are kept and a portion is missing. V and J calls plus clone size are reproduced from that table; the DNA served to infer D and trimming. The data show roughly 140,000 clones, 79% seen once. The sequenced sample consisted of peripheral blood. The clonotype originates from a man in his fifties or sixties with active or convalescent COVID-19. The chain carries TRBV19 and TRBJ2-2; D not certain. The CDR3 sequence is CASSQTGELFF. CDR3 DNA: TGTGCCAGTAGCCAGACCGGGGAGCTGTTTTTT.